The 30 T cell receptor beta chains given below trace back to one sample, sequenced in a study of cytomegalovirus exposure and HLA in healthy donors. PCR employed 60 Vbeta and 13 Jbeta primers. Sequencing was performed with immunoSEQ multiplex PCR; in TCRdb, only in-frame clones are kept and a portion is missing. Of some 170,000 clones detected, nearly 80% appear once; the ten largest clones hold about 6.4%. Sequencing input: PBMCs. These receptors originate from a man aged 40-50 years in good health and CMV-seropositive.

V gene TRBV7-8 combines with J gene TRBJ2-7; a possible D gene is TRBD2 (5 bases). The CDR3 totals 16 residues. Per germline, CDR1 SGHVS and CDR2 FQNEAQ. The V end was cut by 5 bases, the J end by 0 bases, with 17 bases between. CDR3 region: CASSQIRTGSSYEQYF. Written as DNA, the CDR3 is TGTGCCAGCAGCCAAATCAGGACTGGAAGCTCCTACGAGCAGTACTTC.

The chain couples TRBV7-9 to TRBJ2-7; 11 nucleotides line up with TRBD1. With 1 base clipped from V and 7 bases from J, the junction kept 12 bases outside the gene matches. The germline CDR1 and CDR2 sequences are SEHNR and FQNEAQ (reference sequence). CDR3 length equals 17 residues. The chain's CDR3 is CASSLDQGQGAYGEQYF. The CDR3 nucleotides read TGTGCCAGCAGCTTAGATCAAGGACAGGGGGCGTATGGAGAGCAGTACTTC.

The V gene is TRBV19, the J gene TRBJ1-5, with D maybe TRBD1 (5 bases). Germline assignment: CDR1 LNHDA and CDR2 SQIVND (reference sequence). Trimming pared 6 bases from V and 1 base from J, leaving 10 bases between. The CDR3 extends over 14 amino acids. The CDR3 here is CASSGGSSNQPQHF. The CDR3 DNA follows: TGTGCCAGTAGCGGGGGGTCGAGCAATCAGCCCCAGCATTTT.

This clone was detected only once. The chain uses TRBV28 and TRBJ2-7; TRBD2 matches at 7 bases. V was clipped by 4 bases and J by 0 bases; unmatched bases: 6. The germline CDR1 and CDR2 sequences are MDHEN and SYDVKM. This CDR3 region has 15 residues. The CDR3 reads CASSSSGANSYEQYF. Written as DNA, the CDR3 is TGTGCCAGCAGTTCAAGCGGGGCCAACTCCTACGAGCAGTACTTC.

The chain carries TRBV11-2 and TRBJ1-3; D unclear. Germline V gene data show CDR1 as SGHAT and CDR2 as FQNNGV. V was trimmed by 5 bases and J by 0 bases, leaving 11 bases between them. The length of the CDR3 is 15 residues. Here the CDR3 reads CASSPTESSGNTIYF. DNA of the CDR3: TGTGCCAGCAGCCCTACAGAGAGCTCTGGAAACACCATATATTTT.

V usage is TRBV5-1 and J usage is TRBJ2-2; 10 nucleotides match TRBD2. Trimming cost V 0 bases and J 2 bases; bases outside gene matches: 7. The CDR3 sequence is 18 residues long. CDR1 is SGHRS and CDR2 is YFSETQ in the germline V gene. The CDR3 DNA sequence: TGCGCCAGCAGCTTGGTCTCCCGGACTAGCGGCAACACCGGGGAGCTGTTTTTT. Protein sequence: CASSLVSRTSGNTGELFF.

This chain links TRBV5-4 with TRBJ2-2, with TRBD2 matching over 7 bases. V lost 3 bases, J lost 4 bases, and 6 bases stayed unmatched. The CDR3 is 15 residues long. The V gene's germline CDR1 is SGHNT and CDR2 YYREEE (reference sequence). CDR3: CASSSGLVSTGELFF. CDR3 nucleotide sequence: TGTGCCAGCAGCTCCGGACTAGTCTCCACCGGGGAGCTGTTTTTT.

CDR3 loop: CASSPGGGGSDTQYF. CDR3 DNA sequence: TGTGCCAGCAGTCCGGGGGGGGGCGGTTCAGATACGCAGTATTTT. The chain carries TRBV11-2 and TRBJ2-3, with 8 positions matching TRBD2. Per germline, CDR1 SGHAT and CDR2 FQNNGV. The CDR3 covers 15 residues. Trimming at V came to 6 bases and at J to 4 bases, leaving 9 bases not matched to a gene.

The chain uses TRBV9 and TRBJ2-1; 10 nucleotides agree with TRBD2. The CDR3 totals 15 residues. Per the germline V gene, CDR1 is SGDLS and CDR2 is YYNGEE. Trimming took 0 bases from V and 8 from J; bases not matched to a gene: 5. CDR3 DNA sequence: TGTGCCAGCAGCGTAGTAGCGGGAGGCCCATATGAGCAGTTCTTC. Translation: CASSVVAGGPYEQFF.

The V call is TRBV30, the J call TRBJ2-1, with 7 bases aligning to TRBD2. There are 14 residues in the CDR3. The V gene's germline CDR1 is GTSNPN and CDR2 SVGIG (reference sequence). V trimming: 3 bases; J trimming: 12 bases; junction bases outside the gene matches: 14. The CDR3 loop is CAWSDSGRGLGQFF. The CDR3 DNA reads as TGTGCCTGGAGCGATAGCGGGCGGGGTCTCGGGCAGTTCTTC.

There are a few counts of this clone. The chain couples TRBV10-3 to TRBJ2-1, with TRBD1 matching over 10 bases. Trimming took 4 bases from V and 8 from J; bases not matched to a gene: 8. Germline V gives CDR1 ENHRY, CDR2 SYGVKD. The CDR3 length is 15 residues. The CDR3 DNA sequence: TGTGCCATCAGTGTACGGGGACAGGGGCCCCATGAGCAGTTCTTC. This sequence encodes CAISVRGQGPHEQFF.

The chain uses TRBV19 and TRBJ2-1; 8 bases are shared with TRBD2. Trimming cost V 6 bases and J 3 bases; bases outside gene matches: 16. Germline CDR1 LNHDA, CDR2 SQIVND (reference sequence). This CDR3 is 18 amino acids long. CDR3 sequence reads: CASSPGRVRGLDYNEQFF. The CDR3 nucleotides are TGTGCCAGTAGCCCAGGTCGGGTTCGGGGACTAGACTACAATGAGCAGTTCTTC.

This clone was seen just once. The V and J genes are TRBV7-8 and TRBJ1-1; 7 nucleotides match TRBD1. The ends lost 1 base at V and 4 bases at J; junction bases unmatched: 6. CDR3 length equals 15 residues. CDR1 is SGHVS, CDR2 FQNEAQ, per germline. CDR3 in amino acids: CASSLVIGGATEAFF. CDR3 in DNA: TGTGCCAGCAGCTTAGTCATAGGGGGCGCCACTGAAGCTTTCTTT.

J is TRBJ2-5 and V is TRBV28, with TRBD1 matching over 8 bases. The DNA end favors TRBJ2-7, so the J call may be wrong. Germline lookup yields CDR1 MDHEN and CDR2 SYDVKM. The CDR3 loop spans 14 amino acids. The CDR3 region has the DNA TGTGCCAGCAGTCGGACAGGGCCAATCTACGAGCAGTACTTC. This translates into CASSRTGPIYEQYF.

This chain links TRBV15 with TRBJ1-5; 8 nucleotides align to TRBD1. The germline gives CDR1 LNHNV, CDR2 YYDKDF (reference sequence). The CDR3 runs to 18 residues. After removal of 5 bases from V and 6 bases from J, the junction contained 18 bases not matched to a gene. This CDR3 reads CATSSLRGTGGLVQPQHF. The CDR3 nucleotides are TGTGCCACCAGCTCACTAAGGGGTACAGGGGGTTTGGTTCAGCCCCAGCATTTT.

The chain is built from TRBV30 and TRBJ2-3; D is perhaps TRBD1 (6 bases). The V end lost 0 bases, the J end lost 3 bases, and 7 bases lay between the germline ends. Per germline, CDR1 GTSNPN and CDR2 SVGIG (reference sequence). The CDR3 is 13 amino acids. The CDR3 loop reads CAWSVQGTDTQYF. CDR3 in DNA: TGTGCCTGGAGTGTACAGGGAACAGATACGCAGTATTTT. Full variable domain (outside the CDR3, taken from reference TRBV30 and TRBJ2-3): SQTIHQWPATLVQPVGSPLSLECTVEGTSNPNLYWYRQAAGRGLQLLFYSVGIGQISSEVPQNLSASRPQDRQFILSSKKLLLSDSGFYLCAWSVQGTDTQYFGPGTRLTVL.

This chain uses TRBV2 with TRBJ2-2; D possibly corresponds to TRBD1 (6 bases). CDR3 length equals 15 residues. The germline CDR1 and CDR2 sequences are SNHLY and FYNNEI. V was pared by 6 bases and J by 7 bases, with 18 bases between. The CDR3 spells CASSRLLGGSGELFF. DNA of the CDR3: TGTGCCAGCAGCCGACTTTTAGGGGGTAGCGGGGAGCTGTTTTTT.

This chain links TRBV29-1 with TRBJ2-7; 10 nucleotides align to TRBD1. Germline trimming cut 0 bases from V and 5 bases from J; bases unmatched to any gene: 4. Germline loops: CDR1 SQVTM, CDR2 ANQGSEA. The CDR3 sequence is 14 residues long. The CDR3, as DNA: TGCAGCGTTGAAGATTCAGGACAGGGGGACGAGCAGTACTTC. Translated: CSVEDSGQGDEQYF.

This chain connects TRBV28 to TRBJ1-1; perhaps TRBD1 as D (6 bases). Germline V lookup: CDR1 MDHEN, CDR2 SYDVKM. The CDR3 length is 14 residues. Trimming stripped 7 bases from V and 0 bases from J, with 12 bases between. For the CDR3, the DNA is TGTGCCAGCAATTCCGGACAGATGAACACTGAAGCTTTCTTT. Its translation: CASNSGQMNTEAFF.

The CDR3 sequence: CASRYSGANYGYTF. CDR3 in DNA: TGTGCCAGCAGGTACTCCGGAGCTAACTATGGCTACACCTTC. The genes are TRBV28 and TRBJ1-2; the D is unclear. The CDR3 has 14 amino acids. From germline, CDR1 is MDHEN and CDR2 SYDVKM. V gave up 6 bases and J gave up 0 bases, with 11 bases separating them.

This chain joins TRBV19 and TRBJ2-5; 9 bases agree with TRBD2. Germline V gives CDR1 LNHDA, CDR2 SQIVND (reference sequence). Trimming at V came to 1 base and at J to 5 bases, leaving 5 bases not matched to a gene. The CDR3 is 15 amino acids. CDR3 protein: CASSIGASGTETQYF. The CDR3 DNA reads TGTGCCAGTAGTATAGGGGCTAGCGGGACCGAGACCCAGTACTTC.

This clone was picked up a small number of times. The V call is TRBV30, the J call TRBJ2-7; tentatively, D is TRBD2 (5 bases). Germline loops: CDR1 GTSNPN, CDR2 SVGIG (reference sequence). The CDR3 length is 12 residues. Trimming shortened V by 0 bases and J by 5 bases, and 8 bases separated the two germline ends. Here the CDR3 reads CAWSVPRDEQYF. The CDR3 DNA reads TGTGCCTGGAGTGTTCCGAGGGACGAGCAGTACTTC.

The CDR3 loop is CSAPGGYTF. The DNA of the CDR3 is TGCAGTGCCCCAGGGGGCTACACCTTC. The chain uses TRBV20-1 and TRBJ1-2; the D gene is possibly TRBD1 (5 bases). The CDR3 contains 9 residues. The V end lost 6 bases, the J end lost 8 bases, and 7 bases lay between the germline ends. CDR1 is DFQATT and CDR2 is SNEGSKA in the germline V gene (reference sequence).

The chain recombines TRBV18 with TRBJ2-5; 8 bases match TRBD2. The closer fit of TRBJ2-7 to the DNA end suggests the J call may be wrong. Germline CDR1 KGHSH, CDR2 LQKENI. CDR3 length equals 15 residues. This CDR3 reads CASSPRAAGASEQYF. As DNA, the CDR3 is TGTGCCAGCTCACCCCGGGCAGCGGGAGCTTCCGAGCAGTACTTC.

The V and J genes are TRBV6-5 and TRBJ1-2; D gene ambiguous. Trimming stripped 0 bases from V and 6 bases from J, with 8 bases between. The germline CDR1 and CDR2 sequences are MNHEY and SVGAGI. CDR3 length: 13 amino acids. The CDR3 DNA sequence: TGTGCCAGCAGTTACTCGAACGTAGATGGCTACACCTTC. This codes for CASSYSNVDGYTF.

V is TRBV5-1 and J is TRBJ2-1, with 7 bases identical to TRBD2. The trim removed 0 bases at V and 4 bases at J, leaving 7 bases unmatched. The CDR3 extends over 16 amino acids. Germline V gives CDR1 SGHRS, CDR2 YFSETQ. The DNA for the CDR3 is TGCGCCAGCAGCTTGGCCGCTAGCGGTTCTTACAATGAGCAGTTCTTC. Protein: CASSLAASGSYNEQFF.

This clone appeared a few times. The J gene is TRBJ2-7, the V gene TRBV5-4, with 8 bases lining up with TRBD1. The CDR3 is 15 residues long. CDR1 is SGHNT and CDR2 is YYREEE in the germline V gene (reference sequence). V dropped 0 bases and J dropped 4; count of bases not matched to a gene: 6. Here the CDR3 DNA reads TGTGCCAGCAGCTTGGTAGCAGGGGGCGTTTACGAGCAGTACTTC. Translation: CASSLVAGGVYEQYF.

The rearrangement links TRBV7-3 to TRBJ2-5; D gene unclear. The ends were cut back, 3 bases at V and 4 bases at J, with 12 bases in the middle. The CDR3 contains 14 residues. Germline lookup yields CDR1 SGHTA and CDR2 FQGTGA. CDR3 coding DNA: TGTGCCAGCAGCTTTGCCGGGTCCGGAGAGACCCAGTACTTC. Its translation: CASSFAGSGETQYF.

V gene TRBV6-5 combines with J gene TRBJ1-5; unclear D gene. Germline V gene data show CDR1 as MNHEY and CDR2 as SVGAGI. The CDR3 runs 15 residues. V was clipped by 6 bases and J by 0 bases, with 12 bases between them. The CDR3 DNA follows: TGTGCCAGCAGAACCAGGCTTTATAGCAATCAGCCCCAGCATTTT. It codes for CASRTRLYSNQPQHF.

Comment on this clone: Its ends do not fully match the called genes, so a read error is possible. The V call is TRBV30, the J call TRBJ2-2; TRBD2 agrees at 15 bases. The germline gives CDR1 GTSNPN, CDR2 SVGIG (reference sequence). The CDR3 consists of 15 residues. The CDR3 region is CACGLAGGRGGEPFF. The CDR3, as DNA: TGTGCCTGCGGACTAGCGGGAGGGCGAGGCGGGGAGCCGTTTTTT.